This T cell receptor (beta chain) was profiled in a study of T cell repertoires in cytomegalovirus infection. On the study more broadly: Recently identified HLA-C-restricted CMV epitopes and well-studied HLA-B-restricted CMV epitopes were used by the study. Study-wide results and limits: Clonotypes of TCR beta that were HLA-C-restricted and CMV-specific dominated the ex vivo response.

TCRdb re-derived calls from the reads in MiXCR, one entry per CDR3 protein. This repertoire shows tens of thousands of distinct CDR3 sequences, roughly a fifth found once; its top ten account for around 70%. The V and J ends lost 2 bases and 1 base respectively, with 9 bases between them. Germline V lookup: CDR1 SGHTA, CDR2 FQGNSA. The CDR3 consists of 15 residues. A note on this clonotype: Antigen: not known.

The sequence derives from a human donor in good health (CMV status not recorded). Some clones in this sample may be carry-over from other donors' samples. The rearrangement uses TRBV7-2 and TRBJ1-3; D remains ambiguous. Sample: CD8+ T cells from cultured PBMCs, taken from culture after CMV antigen stimulation. CDR3 sequence: CASSLFAASGNTIYF. CDR3 DNA: TGTGCCAGCAGCTTATTTGCGGCTTCTGGAAACACCATATATTTT.